The present T cell receptor beta chain was sequenced within a study of T cells in Graves' hyperthyroidism and ophthalmopathy. V lost 5 bases, J lost 8 bases, and 13 bases lay in between. Germline V gene sequence: CDR1 MNHNS, CDR2 SASEGT. The CDR3 has 13 residues. There are many counts of this clonotype. RNA transcripts were the template for amplifying TCR beta CDR3 regions. A first-round RT-PCR of the TCR CDR3 used the HTBI primer set. TCRdb re-analysed the multiplex PCR reads in MiXCR, keeping a single row per CDR3 protein. The sample includes some 570,000 distinct CDR3 sequences, 17% seen only once; the top ten take roughly a sixth.

This receptor was obtained from a woman aged 18-29 years with Graves' ophthalmopathy. Specimen: blood. The chain recombines TRBV6-1 with TRBJ2-1, with D possibly being TRBD2 (5 bases). The CDR3 DNA reads as TGTGCCAGCAGTATAATCCGGGGTGATGAGCAGTTCTTC. It encodes CASSIIRGDEQFF.